Listed below are T cell receptor beta chains from one sample, sequenced in a study of beta chain features in type 1 diabetes. Assay used: immunoSEQ multiplex PCR; TCRdb lists only in-frame clones, some missing. Of under 300,000 clones in the sample, about a sixth were seen once. The sequencing input was naive CD4+ T cells from blood. The receptors stem from a man aged 25 to 45 with type 1 diabetes. Each CDR3 is given without its conserved first and last residue. Fields, in order: V gene, J gene, CDR3 protein.

TRBV7-8,TRBJ2-3,ASSPHWVRAGGTDTQY
TRBV14,TRBJ2-7,ASSQKTGNYEQY
TRBV29-1,TRBJ2-3,SVARDITDTQY
TRBV10-3,TRBJ2-7,AISGDSFYEQY
TRBV29-1,TRBJ1-4,SVDGDNEKLF
TRBV30,TRBJ1-5,AWSVGFGLNQPQH
TRBV11-2,TRBJ2-3,ASSIRGFGTDTQY
TRBV30,TRBJ2-3,AWASGGTDTQY
TRBV6-5,TRBJ2-7,ASSYSILRTGGEQY
TRBV28,TRBJ2-1,ASSFIASEQF
TRBV2,TRBJ2-2,ASSLDRLNTGELF
TRBV25-1,TRBJ2-1,ASSVRFNEQF
TRBV7-8,TRBJ2-5,ASSVTSGRASETQY
TRBV30,TRBJ2-3,AWGASWGPASGRPDTQY
TRBV9,TRBJ2-5,ASSVGGLAGVRETQY
TRBV4-3,TRBJ2-2,ASSPILSRQGFTGELF
TRBV4-1,TRBJ2-3,ASSQDYRTGSFTDTQY
TRBV7-2,TRBJ1-1,ASRPLLSNTEAF
TRBV29-1,TRBJ1-1,SVHRGTEAF
TRBV2,TRBJ2-2,ASSGESINTGELF
TRBV21-1,TRBJ2-6,ASSKMGPEIPSGANVLT
TRBV27,TRBJ2-1,ASRRDGYYNEQF
TRBV10-3,TRBJ2-3,AISESLEGSSQY
TRBV5-1,TRBJ2-5,ASSQGEGRQETQY
TRBV4-3,TRBJ1-2,ASSQETGEGYT
TRBV29-1,TRBJ2-5,SSYRDETQY
TRBV27,TRBJ2-3,ASSPTRTDTQY